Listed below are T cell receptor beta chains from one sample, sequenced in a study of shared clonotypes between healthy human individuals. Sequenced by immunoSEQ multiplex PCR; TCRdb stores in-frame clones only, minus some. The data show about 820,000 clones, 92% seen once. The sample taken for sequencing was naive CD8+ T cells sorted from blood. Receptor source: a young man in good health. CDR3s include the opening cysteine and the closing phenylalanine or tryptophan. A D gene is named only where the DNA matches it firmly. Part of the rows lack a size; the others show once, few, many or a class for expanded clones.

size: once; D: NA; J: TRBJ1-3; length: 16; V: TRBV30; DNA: TGTGCCTGGAGCCCACAAATGAGTCCGCCGTGGGACACCATATATTTT; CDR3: CAWSPQMSPPWDTIYF
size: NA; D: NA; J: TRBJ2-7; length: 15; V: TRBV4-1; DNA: TGCGCCAGCAGCCAAGATAGGGTTGGCGCTTACGAGCAGTACTTC; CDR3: CASSQDRVGAYEQYF
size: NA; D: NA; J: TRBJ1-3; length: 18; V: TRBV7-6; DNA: TGTGCCAGCAGCTTATTGGGGTTTGGGGGCCCCTCTGGAAACACCATATATTTT; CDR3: CASSLLGFGGPSGNTIYF
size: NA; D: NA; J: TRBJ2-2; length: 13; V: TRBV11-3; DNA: TGTGCCAGCAGGGGCGGGAACACCGGGGAGCTGTTTTTT; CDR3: CASRGGNTGELFF
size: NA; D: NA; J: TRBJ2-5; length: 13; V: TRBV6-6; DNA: TGTGCCAGCAGTTACTTTGTCCAAGAGACCCAGTACTTC; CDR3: CASSYFVQETQYF
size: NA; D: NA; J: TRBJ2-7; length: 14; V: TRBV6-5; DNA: TGTGCCAGCAGTTATATCTCCTCAGGGATCGAGCAGTACTTC; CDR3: CASSYISSGIEQYF
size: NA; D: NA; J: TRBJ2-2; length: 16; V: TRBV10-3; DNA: TGTGCCATCAGCCAGGGGCTAGCGGTTAACACCGGGGAGCTGTTTTTT; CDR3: CAISQGLAVNTGELFF
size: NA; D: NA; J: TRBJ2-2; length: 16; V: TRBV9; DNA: TGTGCCAGCAGCGTAGAGCAGGTAGTCGGCACCGGGGAGCTGTTTTTT; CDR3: CASSVEQVVGTGELFF
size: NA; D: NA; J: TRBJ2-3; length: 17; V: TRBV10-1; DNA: TGCGCCAGCAGTGGAGTCGTGGGAGAAGGGAGCACAGATACGCAGTATTTT; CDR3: CASSGVVGEGSTDTQYF
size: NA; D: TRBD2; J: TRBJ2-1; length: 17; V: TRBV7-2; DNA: TGTGCTGCACCCGGAGGGACTAGCGGTTGGGGCCACAATGAGCAGTTCTTC; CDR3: CAAPGGTSGWGHNEQFF
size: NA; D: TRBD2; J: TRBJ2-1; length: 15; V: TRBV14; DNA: TGTGCCAGCAGCCAAGATGAAGGCGGGAGAAGAGAGCAGTTCTTC; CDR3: CASSQDEGGRREQFF
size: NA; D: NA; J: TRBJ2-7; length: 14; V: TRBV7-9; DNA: TGTGCCAGCAGCTTAAGGGGGAAGAACTACGAGCAGTACTTC; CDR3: CASSLRGKNYEQYF
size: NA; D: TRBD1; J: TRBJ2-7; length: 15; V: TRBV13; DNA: TGTGCCAGCAGCTCTTCGGGACAGGGGGCGGCCGAGCAGTACTTC; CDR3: CASSSSGQGAAEQYF
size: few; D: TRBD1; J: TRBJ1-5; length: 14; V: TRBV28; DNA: TGTGCCAGCAGGACAGGGGGCAACTTTCAGCCCCAGCATTTT; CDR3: CASRTGGNFQPQHF
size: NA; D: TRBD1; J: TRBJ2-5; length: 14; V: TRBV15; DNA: TGTGCCACCGGAGAATACAGGGGTAGCGAGACCCAGTACTTC; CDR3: CATGEYRGSETQYF
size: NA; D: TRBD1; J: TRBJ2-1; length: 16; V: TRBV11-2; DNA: TGTGCCAGCAGCCGTCGAGGGACAGGGATGAACAATGAGCAGTTCTTC; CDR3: CASSRRGTGMNNEQFF
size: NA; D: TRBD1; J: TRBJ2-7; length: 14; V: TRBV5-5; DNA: TGTGCCAGCAGCTTGGAGCAGGGGGCCTACGAGCAGTACTTC; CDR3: CASSLEQGAYEQYF